This T cell receptor beta chain derives from a study of blood T cell repertoires in COVID-19. The overall study: Sites across the United States, Italy and Spain contributed samples from acute and convalescent COVID-19. In each case, the material was cDNA or gDNA derived from T cells, B-cell-depleted T cells, or PBMCs.

After removal of 2 bases from V and 4 bases from J, the junction contained 10 bases not matched to a gene. CDR1 and CDR2 (germline): MNHNS, SASEGT. The CDR3 totals 16 residues. Under the authors' procedure: Reference gene primers were amplified, and this amplification served to estimate nucleated cell counts. Sequenced by immunoSEQ multiplex PCR; TCRdb stores in-frame clones only, minus some. Clone size and the V and J calls come from that table; the DNA yielded D and trimming. The table lists around 190,000 clones, about four fifths of them singletons. The J gene is TRBJ2-7, the V gene TRBV6-1; 8 bases align to TRBD1. Source material: peripheral blood. This sequence was found in a human donor in a cohort sampled during active COVID-19. CDR3 residues: CASSEPHRDRRYEQYF. Written as DNA, the CDR3 is TGTGCCAGCAGTGAACCCCACCGGGACAGGCGGTACGAGCAGTACTTC.